The source of this TCR beta chain is a study of graft-versus-host responses after intestinal transplantation. This table comes from immunoSEQ multiplex PCR, and its TCRdb copy is limited to in-frame clones, with some not included. The sample yields several thousand clones, roughly 85% seen once. Lymphocytes (intraepithelial and lamina propria) were released by processing the graft tissue. Germline assignment: CDR1 MNHNY and CDR2 SVGAGI (reference sequence). The CDR3 is made up of 16 amino acids. J gave up 4 bases and V 7 bases, and 13 bases lay outside the gene matches. Source: ileum tissue, taken nearly 310 days after intestinal transplant. This receptor was identified in a human patient who received an intestinal transplant, so some T cells may come from the graft donor. V usage is TRBV6-6 and J usage is TRBJ2-7, with 10 bases aligning to TRBD1. CDR3 in amino acids: CASKSPSGTGDYEQYF. CDR3 in DNA: TGTGCCAGCAAAAGCCCCTCTGGGACAGGGGATTACGAGCAGTACTTC.